These 8 T cell receptor beta chains were sequenced from one sample in a study of T cells in localized non-small cell lung cancer. Sequencing used immunoSEQ multiplex PCR; TCRdb keeps in-frame clones, though not all of them. Among about 79,000 clones listed, approximately 84% were seen once. This sample comprised peripheral blood, obtained before any cancer treatment. The receptor set was obtained from an older female donor with stage I lung adenocarcinoma.

The CDR3 DNA is TGTGCCAGCAGTTTATCCCAGGGGATGGGAGCTTTCTTT. This sequence encodes CASSLSQGMGAFF. V and J are TRBV27 and TRBJ1-1; D may be TRBD1 (6 bases). Germline loops: CDR1 MNHEY, CDR2 SMNVEV (reference sequence). This CDR3 comprises 13 residues. V lost 0 bases and J lost 10, with 12 bases in between.

This chain uses TRBV6-5 with TRBJ1-2; D ambiguous. Germline V gene data show CDR1 as MNHEY and CDR2 as SVGAGI. V was cut by 2 bases and J by 8 bases, with 18 bases left in between. The CDR3 has 15 amino acids. This CDR3 is CASSYAASPRRGYTF. In DNA, the CDR3 is TGTGCCAGCAGTTACGCTGCATCCCCACGGAGGGGCTACACCTTC.

Details on this clone: This sample includes further DNA sequences coding for the same CDR3. The chain links TRBV5-1 to TRBJ1-5; 7 nucleotides align to TRBD1. V gave up 1 base and J gave up 1 base; unmatched junction bases: 2. The V gene's germline CDR1 is SGHRS and CDR2 YFSETQ. This CDR3 has 15 residues. CDR3 sequence: CASSLTGESNQPQHF. CDR3 in DNA: TGCGCCAGCAGCTTGACAGGGGAGAGCAATCAGCCCCAGCATTTT.

The chain employs TRBV5-1 and TRBJ1-3; 8 bases line up with TRBD1. The CDR3 is made up of 14 amino acids. The V and J ends lost 4 bases and 5 bases, in that order; junction bases with no gene match: 5. Germline V lookup: CDR1 SGHRS, CDR2 YFSETQ. CDR3 amino acids: CASSAQGARNTIYF. CDR3 nucleotide sequence: TGCGCCAGCAGCGCTCAGGGGGCGCGAAACACCATATATTTT.

The rearrangement uses TRBV5-1 and TRBJ2-3; D could derive from TRBD1 or TRBD2 (5 bases each). This CDR3 contains 14 residues. The V gene's germline CDR1 is SGHRS and CDR2 YFSETQ. V was clipped by 2 bases and J by 2 bases, with 9 bases between them. The CDR3 region is CASSLSGATDTQYF. DNA of the CDR3: TGCGCCAGCAGCTTATCCGGGGCCACAGATACGCAGTATTTT.

V usage is TRBV7-9 and J usage is TRBJ2-3; D is tentatively TRBD1 or TRBD2 (5 bases each). Trimming stripped 1 base from V and 5 bases from J, with 10 bases between. In germline, CDR1 is SEHNR, CDR2 FQNEAQ (reference sequence). This CDR3 region has 14 residues. The CDR3 DNA sequence: TGTGCCAGCAGCTTAGGGCAGGGAGTAGATACGCAGTATTTT. Translating gives CASSLGQGVDTQYF.

This clone was seen only a few times. The chain links TRBV19 to TRBJ1-2; D gene uncertain. Trimming cost V 3 bases and J 4 bases, with 12 bases left between them. This CDR3 spans 14 amino acids. Germline V gives CDR1 LNHDA, CDR2 SQIVND (reference sequence). For the CDR3, the DNA is TGTGCCAGTAGTATGAGGCCCTCGACCTATGGCTACACCTTC. Encoded protein: CASSMRPSTYGYTF. Supplemented by reference TRBV19 and TRBJ1-2, the full variable domain reads DGGITQSPKYLFRKEGQNVTLSCEQNLNHDAMYWYRQDPGQGLRLIYYSQIVNDFQKGDIAEGYSVSREKKESFPLTVTSAQKNPTAFYLCASSMRPSTYGYTFGSGTRLTVV.

Here the CDR3 reads CASCGFRDGPYEQYF. The CDR3 nucleotides are TGTGCAAGTTGTGGTTTTCGGGACGGACCCTACGAGCAGTACTTC. V and J are TRBV12-2 and TRBJ2-7. TRBV12-2 is annotated as a pseudogene. CDR3 size: 15 residues.